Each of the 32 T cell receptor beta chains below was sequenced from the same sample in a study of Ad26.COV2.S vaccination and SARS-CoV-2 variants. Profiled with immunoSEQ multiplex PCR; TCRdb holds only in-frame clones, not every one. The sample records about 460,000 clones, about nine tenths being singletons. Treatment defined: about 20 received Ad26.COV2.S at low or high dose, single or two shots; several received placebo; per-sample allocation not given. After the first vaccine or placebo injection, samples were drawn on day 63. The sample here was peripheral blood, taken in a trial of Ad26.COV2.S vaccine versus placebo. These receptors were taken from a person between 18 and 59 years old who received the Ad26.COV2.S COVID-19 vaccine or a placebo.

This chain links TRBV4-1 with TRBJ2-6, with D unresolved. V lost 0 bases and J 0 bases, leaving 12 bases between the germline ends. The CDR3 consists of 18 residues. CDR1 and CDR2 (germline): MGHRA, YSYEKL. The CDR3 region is CASSQDGVPGSGANVLTF. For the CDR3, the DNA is TGCGCCAGCAGCCAAGATGGGGTCCCCGGCTCTGGGGCCAACGTCCTGACTTTC.

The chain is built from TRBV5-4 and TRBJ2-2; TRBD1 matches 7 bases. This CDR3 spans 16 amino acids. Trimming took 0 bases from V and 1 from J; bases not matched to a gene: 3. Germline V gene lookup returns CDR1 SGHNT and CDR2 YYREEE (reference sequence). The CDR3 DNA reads TGTGCCAGCAGCTTGGGGGGGACAGTGAACACCGGGGAGCTGTTTTTT. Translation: CASSLGGTVNTGELFF.

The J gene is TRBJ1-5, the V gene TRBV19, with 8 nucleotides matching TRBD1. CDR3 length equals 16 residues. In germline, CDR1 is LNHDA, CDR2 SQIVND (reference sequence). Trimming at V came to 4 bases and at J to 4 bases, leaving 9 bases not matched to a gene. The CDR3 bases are TGTGCCAGTAGTACTCCCCCGACAGGGGCTAATCAGCCCCAGCATTTT. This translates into CASSTPPTGANQPQHF.

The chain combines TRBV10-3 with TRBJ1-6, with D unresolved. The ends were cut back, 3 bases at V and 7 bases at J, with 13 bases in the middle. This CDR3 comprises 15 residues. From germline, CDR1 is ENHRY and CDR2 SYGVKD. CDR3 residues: CAISERVAINSPLHF. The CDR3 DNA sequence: TGTGCCATCAGTGAAAGGGTGGCGATCAATTCACCCCTCCACTTT.

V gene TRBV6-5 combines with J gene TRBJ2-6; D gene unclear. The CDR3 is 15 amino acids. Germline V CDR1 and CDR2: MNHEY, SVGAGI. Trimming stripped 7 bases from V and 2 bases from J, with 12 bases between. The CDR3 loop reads CASIGGQAGANVLTF. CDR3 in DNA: TGTGCCAGCATCGGTGGTCAAGCTGGGGCCAACGTCCTGACTTTC.

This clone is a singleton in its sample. CDR3 in DNA: TGTGCCAGCAGCTTAGTAGGGGGGACGGAAGAGACCCAGTACTTC. It encodes CASSLVGGTEETQYF. J is TRBJ2-5 and V is TRBV7-6; perhaps D is TRBD1 or TRBD2 (6 bases each). The CDR3 length is 15 residues. Trimming pared 1 base from V and 3 bases from J, leaving 12 bases between. Looked up from germline, CDR1 is SGHVS and CDR2 is FNYEAQ.

The CDR3 sequence is CASNGEKGGHYGYTF. Written as DNA, the CDR3 is TGTGCCAGCAACGGTGAAAAGGGGGGTCACTATGGCTACACCTTC. This rearrangement joins TRBV9 to TRBJ1-2, with TRBD1 as a possible D gene (6 bases). Germline assignment: CDR1 SGDLS and CDR2 YYNGEE. The V and J ends lost 6 bases and 3 bases respectively, with 18 bases between them. The CDR3 sequence is 15 residues long.

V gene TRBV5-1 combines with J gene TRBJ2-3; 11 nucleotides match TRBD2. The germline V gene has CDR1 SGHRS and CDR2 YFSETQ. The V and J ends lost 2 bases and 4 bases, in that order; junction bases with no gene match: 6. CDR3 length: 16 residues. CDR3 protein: CASSLPTSGSADTQYF. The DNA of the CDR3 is TGCGCCAGCAGCTTACCAACTAGCGGGAGTGCAGATACGCAGTATTTT.

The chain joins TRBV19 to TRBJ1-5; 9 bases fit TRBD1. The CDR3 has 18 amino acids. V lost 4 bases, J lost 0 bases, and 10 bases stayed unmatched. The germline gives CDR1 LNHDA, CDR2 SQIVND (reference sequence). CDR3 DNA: TGTGCCAGTAGTAGAGCCGGGACAGGGTTGGATAGCAATCAGCCCCAGCATTTT. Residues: CASSRAGTGLDSNQPQHF.

CDR3 sequence: CASRPPEGRETQYF. Written as DNA, the CDR3 is TGTGCCAGCAGGCCCCCCGAGGGTAGGGAGACCCAGTACTTC. The rearrangement links TRBV28 to TRBJ2-5; weak D call: TRBD2 (5 bases). Germline loops: CDR1 MDHEN, CDR2 SYDVKM. V gave up 6 bases and J gave up 5 bases, with 16 bases separating them. This CDR3 contains 14 residues.

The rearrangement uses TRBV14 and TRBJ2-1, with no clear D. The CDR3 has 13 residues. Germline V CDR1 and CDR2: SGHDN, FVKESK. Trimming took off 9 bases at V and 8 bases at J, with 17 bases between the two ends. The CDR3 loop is CARMGGPWYEQFF. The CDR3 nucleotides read TGTGCCAGGATGGGCGGTCCTTGGTATGAGCAGTTCTTC.

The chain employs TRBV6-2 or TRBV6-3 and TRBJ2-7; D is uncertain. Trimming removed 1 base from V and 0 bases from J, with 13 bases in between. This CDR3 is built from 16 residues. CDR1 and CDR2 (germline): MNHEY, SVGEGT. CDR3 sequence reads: CASSYFSHLSSYEQYF. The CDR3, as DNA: TGTGCCAGCAGTTACTTTTCCCACTTAAGCTCCTACGAGCAGTACTTC.

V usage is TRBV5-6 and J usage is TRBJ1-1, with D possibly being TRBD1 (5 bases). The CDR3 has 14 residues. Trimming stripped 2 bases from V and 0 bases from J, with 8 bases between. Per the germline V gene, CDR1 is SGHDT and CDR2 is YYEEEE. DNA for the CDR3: TGTGCCAGCAGCTTAAGGGGCCTGAACACTGAAGCTTTCTTT. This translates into CASSLRGLNTEAFF.

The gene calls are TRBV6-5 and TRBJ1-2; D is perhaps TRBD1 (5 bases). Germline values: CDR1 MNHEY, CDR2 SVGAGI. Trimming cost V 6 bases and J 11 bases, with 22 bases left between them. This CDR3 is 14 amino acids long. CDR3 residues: CASRSPSAGRGYTF. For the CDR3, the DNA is TGTGCCAGCAGGAGCCCCAGTGCAGGGCGAGGGTACACCTTC.

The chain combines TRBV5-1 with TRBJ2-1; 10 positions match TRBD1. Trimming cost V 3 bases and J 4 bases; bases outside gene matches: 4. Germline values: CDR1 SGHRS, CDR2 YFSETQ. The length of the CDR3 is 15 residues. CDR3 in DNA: TGCGCCAGCAGCTCTGGACAGGGGGGTTACAATGAGCAGTTCTTC. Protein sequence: CASSSGQGGYNEQFF. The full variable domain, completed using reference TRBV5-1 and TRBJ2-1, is KAGVTQTPRYLIKTRGQQVTLSCSPISGHRSVSWYQQTPGQGLQFLFEYFSETQRNKGNFPGRFSGRQFSNSRSEMNVSTLELGDSALYLCASSSGQGGYNEQFFGPGTRLTVL.

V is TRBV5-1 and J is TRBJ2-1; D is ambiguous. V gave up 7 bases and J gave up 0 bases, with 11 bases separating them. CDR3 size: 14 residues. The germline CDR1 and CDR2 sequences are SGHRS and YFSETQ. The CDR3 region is CASQTVSSYNEQFF. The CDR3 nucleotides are TGCGCCAGCCAAACCGTAAGCTCCTACAATGAGCAGTTCTTC.

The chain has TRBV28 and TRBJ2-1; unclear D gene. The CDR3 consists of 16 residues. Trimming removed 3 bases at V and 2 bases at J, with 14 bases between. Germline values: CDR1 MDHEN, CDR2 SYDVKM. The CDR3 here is CASSFLWAAPYNEQFF. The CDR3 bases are TGTGCCAGCAGTTTTTTGTGGGCGGCACCCTACAATGAGCAGTTCTTC.

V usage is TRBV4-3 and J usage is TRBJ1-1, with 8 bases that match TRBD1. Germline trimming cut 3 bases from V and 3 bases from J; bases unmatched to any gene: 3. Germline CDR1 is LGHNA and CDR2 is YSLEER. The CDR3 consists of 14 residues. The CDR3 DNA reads TGCGCCAGCAGCCACCGACAGGGGTACACTGAAGCTTTCTTT. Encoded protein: CASSHRQGYTEAFF.

This CDR3 is CASSIAGTGRREQYF. The CDR3 coding sequence is TGTGCCAGTAGTATAGCTGGGACAGGGAGGCGCGAGCAGTACTTC. The rearrangement links TRBV19 to TRBJ2-7, with 9 positions matching TRBD1. The germline V gene has CDR1 LNHDA and CDR2 SQIVND (reference sequence). CDR3 length: 15 residues. V lost 1 base and J lost 6; bases outside the gene matches: 7.

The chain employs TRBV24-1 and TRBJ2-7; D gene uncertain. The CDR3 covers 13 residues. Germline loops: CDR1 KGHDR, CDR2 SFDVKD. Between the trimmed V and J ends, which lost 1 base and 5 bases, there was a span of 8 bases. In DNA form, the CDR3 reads TGTGCCACCAGTGATTTCTACCGAGACGAGCAGTACTTC. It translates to CATSDFYRDEQYF.

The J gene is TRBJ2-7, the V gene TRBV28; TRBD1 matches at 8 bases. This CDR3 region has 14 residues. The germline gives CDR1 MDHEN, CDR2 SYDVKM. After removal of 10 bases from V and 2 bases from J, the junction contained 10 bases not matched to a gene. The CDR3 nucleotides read TGTGCCACCACAGTGAGGACAGGGACCTACGAGCAGTACTTC. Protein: CATTVRTGTYEQYF.

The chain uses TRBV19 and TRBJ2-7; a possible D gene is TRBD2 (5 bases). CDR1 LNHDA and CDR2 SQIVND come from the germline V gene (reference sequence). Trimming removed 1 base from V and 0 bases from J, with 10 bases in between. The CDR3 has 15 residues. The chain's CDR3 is CASSIAGSSSYEQYF. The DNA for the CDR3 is TGTGCCAGTAGTATAGCGGGGTCCAGCTCCTACGAGCAGTACTTC.

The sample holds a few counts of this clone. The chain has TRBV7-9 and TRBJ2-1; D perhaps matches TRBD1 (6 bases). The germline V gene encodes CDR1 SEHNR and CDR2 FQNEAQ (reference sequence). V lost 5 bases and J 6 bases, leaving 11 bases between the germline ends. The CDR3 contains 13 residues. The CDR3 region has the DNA TGTGCCAGCAGCCGAGACAGGATCAATGAGCAGTTCTTC. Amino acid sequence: CASSRDRINEQFF.

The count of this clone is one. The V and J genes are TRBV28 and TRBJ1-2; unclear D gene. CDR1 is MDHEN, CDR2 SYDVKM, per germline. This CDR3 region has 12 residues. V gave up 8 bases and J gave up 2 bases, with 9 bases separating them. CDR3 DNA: TGTGCCAGCCATGAAGGGAACTATGGCTACACCTTC. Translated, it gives CASHEGNYGYTF.

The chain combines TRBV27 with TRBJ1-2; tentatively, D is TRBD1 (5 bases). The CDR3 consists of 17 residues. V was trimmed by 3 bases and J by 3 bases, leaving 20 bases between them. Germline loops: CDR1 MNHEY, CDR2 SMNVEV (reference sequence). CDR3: CASSFSAPGQGDYGYTF. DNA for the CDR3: TGTGCCAGCAGTTTCTCCGCCCCCGGTCAGGGCGACTATGGCTACACCTTC.

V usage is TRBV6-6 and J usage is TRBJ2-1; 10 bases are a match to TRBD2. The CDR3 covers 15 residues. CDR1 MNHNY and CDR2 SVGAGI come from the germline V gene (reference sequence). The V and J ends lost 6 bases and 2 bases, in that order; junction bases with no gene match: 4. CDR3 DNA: TGTGCCAGCAGGAAAAGCGGGGGGGCCTACAATGAGCAGTTCTTC. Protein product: CASRKSGGAYNEQFF.

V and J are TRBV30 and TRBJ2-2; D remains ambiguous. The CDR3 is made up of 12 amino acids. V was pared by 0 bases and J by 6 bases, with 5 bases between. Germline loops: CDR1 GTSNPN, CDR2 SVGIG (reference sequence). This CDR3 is CAWSVYAGELFF. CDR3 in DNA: TGTGCCTGGAGTGTCTACGCCGGGGAGCTGTTTTTT.

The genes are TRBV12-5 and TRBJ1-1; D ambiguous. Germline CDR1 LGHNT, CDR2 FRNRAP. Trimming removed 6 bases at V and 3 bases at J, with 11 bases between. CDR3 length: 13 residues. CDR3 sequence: CASGQNSYTEAFF. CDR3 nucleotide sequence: TGTGCTAGTGGACAAAACAGCTACACTGAAGCTTTCTTT. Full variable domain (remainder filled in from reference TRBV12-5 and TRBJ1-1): DARVTQTPRHKVTEMGQEVTMRCQPILGHNTVFWYRQTMMQGLELLAYFRNRAPLDDSGMPKDRFSAEMPDATLATLKIQPSEPRDSAVYFCASGQNSYTEAFFGQGTRLTVV.

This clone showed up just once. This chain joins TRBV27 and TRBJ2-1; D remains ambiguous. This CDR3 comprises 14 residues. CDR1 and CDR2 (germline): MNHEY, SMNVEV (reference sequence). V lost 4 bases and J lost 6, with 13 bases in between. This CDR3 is CASSSLGPRNEQFF. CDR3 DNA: TGTGCCAGCAGTTCACTTGGACCACGCAATGAGCAGTTCTTC.

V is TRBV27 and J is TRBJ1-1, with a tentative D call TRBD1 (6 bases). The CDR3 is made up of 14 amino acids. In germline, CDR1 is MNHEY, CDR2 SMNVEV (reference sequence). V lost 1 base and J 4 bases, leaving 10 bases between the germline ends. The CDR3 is CASSLLRGSTEAFF. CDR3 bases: TGTGCCAGCAGTTTATTGAGGGGGTCCACTGAAGCTTTCTTT.

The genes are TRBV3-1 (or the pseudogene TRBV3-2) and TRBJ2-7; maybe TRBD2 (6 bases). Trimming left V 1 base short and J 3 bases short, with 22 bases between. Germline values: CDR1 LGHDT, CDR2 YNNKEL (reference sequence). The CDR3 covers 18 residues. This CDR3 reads CASSQGSPGGVSFYEQYF. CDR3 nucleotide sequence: TGTGCCAGCAGCCAAGGAAGCCCCGGAGGGGTTTCATTCTACGAGCAGTACTTC.

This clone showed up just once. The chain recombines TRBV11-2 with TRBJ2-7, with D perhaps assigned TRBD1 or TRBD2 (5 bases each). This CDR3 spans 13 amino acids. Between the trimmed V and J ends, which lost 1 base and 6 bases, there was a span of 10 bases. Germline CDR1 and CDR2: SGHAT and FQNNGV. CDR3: CASSLVGDPEQYF. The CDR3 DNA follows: TGTGCCAGCAGCTTAGTAGGGGACCCCGAGCAGTACTTC.